The 32 T cell receptor beta chains below were found in one sample sequenced in a study of shared clonotypes between healthy human individuals. The table came from immunoSEQ multiplex PCR; TCRdb's copy has only in-frame clones and leaves some out. The sample contains a few million clones, about 94% of which appear only once. The sequenced sample consisted of naive CD4+ T cells sorted from blood. The subset was: CD45RA+ positively selected. The receptors stem from a man between 18 and 35 years old in good health.

This chain uses TRBV5-1 with TRBJ2-1; 14 nucleotides line up with TRBD2. CDR3 length: 16 amino acids. Germline CDR1 reads SGHRS; CDR2 reads YFSETQ. After removal of 4 bases from V and 4 bases from J, the junction contained 4 bases not matched to a gene. DNA of the CDR3: TGCGCCAGCAGCGTCGGACTAGCGGGGGGTTACAATGAGCAGTTCTTC. It translates to CASSVGLAGGYNEQFF.

V and J are TRBV5-4 and TRBJ1-6, with D possibly matching TRBD1 (5 bases). There are 15 residues in the CDR3. Germline CDR1 SGHNT, CDR2 YYREEE (reference sequence). V shed 2 bases and J shed 7 bases, with 13 bases lying between them. DNA of the CDR3: TGTGCCAGCAGCTTCATCGATAGGGACAATTCACCCCTCCACTTT. It specifies CASSFIDRDNSPLHF.

In its sample, this clone was seen once. Other DNA sequences in this sample translate to the same CDR3. This chain joins TRBV7-2 and TRBJ2-5; tentatively, D is TRBD2 (6 bases). The CDR3 length is 13 residues. The ends were cut back, 0 bases at V and 5 bases at J, with 7 bases in the middle. From germline, CDR1 is SGHTA and CDR2 FQGNSA. CDR3 sequence (DNA): TGTGCCAGCAGCTTAGCAGGGAGGGAGACCCAGTACTTC. This gives the protein CASSLAGRETQYF.

The chain employs TRBV5-4 and TRBJ2-5; D tentatively reads TRBD1 or TRBD2 (6 bases each). The CDR3 consists of 13 residues. Germline loops: CDR1 SGHNT, CDR2 YYREEE (reference sequence). The V end lost 4 bases, the J end lost 5 bases, and 12 bases lay between the germline ends. In nucleotides, the CDR3 is TGTGCCAGCAGCCGACTAGGGGGTGAGACCCAGTACTTC. This sequence encodes CASSRLGGETQYF.

V gene TRBV5-1 combines with J gene TRBJ1-5; a possible D gene is TRBD1 (5 bases). V gave up 6 bases and J gave up 4 bases, with 14 bases separating them. The CDR3 is 14 amino acids. Per germline, CDR1 SGHRS and CDR2 YFSETQ. The CDR3 nucleotides are TGCGCCAGCAAGCCGGGACTCGAAAATCAGCCCCAGCATTTT. This codes for CASKPGLENQPQHF.

The chain links TRBV5-1 to TRBJ2-5, with no clear D. V shed 4 bases and J shed 6 bases, with 7 bases lying between them. Per the germline V gene, CDR1 is SGHRS and CDR2 is YFSETQ. CDR3 length equals 11 residues. For the CDR3, the DNA is TGCGCCAGCAGCGTGAGTAAGACCCAGTACTTC. Protein product: CASSVSKTQYF.

This clone showed up just once. Other DNA sequences within the sample encode an identical CDR3. This chain joins TRBV28 and TRBJ1-1; TRBD1 might be the D (5 bases). This CDR3 has 12 residues. The V and J ends lost 3 bases and 6 bases respectively, with 8 bases between them. Germline CDR1 and CDR2: MDHEN and SYDVKM. In DNA form, the CDR3 reads TGTGCCAGCAGTTTGGTGGGGGCTGAAGCTTTCTTT. Amino acid sequence: CASSLVGAEAFF.

The chain uses TRBV5-5 and TRBJ1-1, with D unresolved. The V end was cut by 1 base, the J end by 1 base, with 11 bases between. CDR1 is SGHKS, CDR2 YYEKEE, per germline (reference sequence). The CDR3 has 15 residues. The CDR3 protein is CASSLYGLKNTEAFF. The CDR3, as DNA: TGTGCCAGCAGCTTGTATGGACTGAAGAACACTGAAGCTTTCTTT.

The chain joins TRBV5-6 to TRBJ1-6; 11 bases map to TRBD1. From germline, CDR1 is SGHDT and CDR2 YYEEEE. The V gene end was trimmed by 5 bases and the J gene end by 7 bases; junction bases not matched to a gene: 5. CDR3 length equals 15 residues. The CDR3 nucleotides are TGTGCCAGCAGTCCGGACAGGGGGCTAAATTCACCCCTCCACTTT. Its protein product is CASSPDRGLNSPLHF.

V and J are TRBV18 and TRBJ2-6; D gene uncertain. CDR3 length: 15 residues. CDR1 and CDR2 from the germline V gene are KGHSH and LQKENI. V lost 0 bases to trimming and J lost 0 bases, with 3 bases between them. The CDR3 region has the DNA TGTGCCAGCTCACCACCGATCTCTGGGGCCAACGTCCTGACTTTC. This translates into CASSPPISGANVLTF.

The chain uses TRBV7-9 and TRBJ2-7; 10 bases are a match to TRBD2. This CDR3 region has 14 residues. Trimming removed 5 bases from V and 1 base from J; junction bases left unmatched: 2. Germline V lookup: CDR1 SEHNR, CDR2 FQNEAQ (reference sequence). The CDR3 protein is CASSASGSSYEQYF. As DNA, the CDR3 is TGTGCCAGCAGCGCTAGCGGGAGTTCCTACGAGCAGTACTTC.

The chain joins TRBV10-2 to TRBJ1-2; TRBD1 might be the D (5 bases). V was clipped by 3 bases and J by 8 bases, with 16 bases between them. Germline CDR1 reads WSHSY; CDR2 reads SAAADI. The CDR3 runs to 14 residues. The CDR3 coding sequence is TGCGCCAGCAGTGAATTCTCGGCTGGGGGAGGCTACACCTTC. Translation: CASSEFSAGGGYTF.

The V call is TRBV2, the J call TRBJ1-5; 7 bases match TRBD1. With 5 bases clipped from V and 7 bases from J, the junction kept 11 bases outside the gene matches. Germline assignment: CDR1 SNHLY and CDR2 FYNNEI. The CDR3 has 15 residues. CDR3 DNA: TGTGCCAGCAGTCCGGCCGCAGGGGGAGGGCAGCCCCAGCATTTT. Residues: CASSPAAGGGQPQHF.

V gene TRBV2 combines with J gene TRBJ2-2; 7 bases are shared with TRBD1. The CDR3 has 14 amino acids. CDR1 and CDR2 from the germline V gene are SNHLY and FYNNEI. V trimming: 5 bases; J trimming: 4 bases; junction bases outside the gene matches: 4. CDR3: CASSYDRVTGELFF. As DNA, the CDR3 is TGTGCCAGCAGTTACGACAGGGTCACCGGGGAGCTGTTTTTT.

The rearrangement links TRBV6-1 to TRBJ2-1, with 8 bases that match TRBD1. Germline V lookup: CDR1 MNHNS, CDR2 SASEGT. J lost 2 bases, V lost 7 bases, and 4 bases had no gene match. This CDR3 contains 14 residues. The CDR3 nucleotides read TGTGCCAGCATAAGACAGGGGCCCTACAATGAGCAGTTCTTC. Translated: CASIRQGPYNEQFF.

The chain recombines TRBV29-1 with TRBJ1-4; the match to TRBD1 covers 9 bases. Germline CDR1 SQVTM, CDR2 ANQGSEA. V was clipped by 2 bases and J by 8 bases; unmatched bases: 6. This CDR3 contains 14 residues. Here the CDR3 DNA reads TGCAGCGTTGAACCGGGACAGGGAGGCGAAAAACTGTTTTTT. Encoded protein: CSVEPGQGGEKLFF.

The V and J genes are TRBV9 and TRBJ2-7; 8 positions agree with TRBD2. Germline V CDR1 and CDR2: SGDLS, YYNGEE. This CDR3 contains 16 residues. Germline trimming cut 0 bases from V and 0 bases from J; bases unmatched to any gene: 5. CDR3 loop: CASSVAGGVGSYEQYF. CDR3 bases: TGTGCCAGCAGCGTAGCGGGAGGGGTCGGCTCCTACGAGCAGTACTTC. Variable domain in full (rest from reference TRBV9 and TRBJ2-7): DSGVTQTPKHLITATGQRVTLRCSPRSGDLSVYWYQQSLDQGLQFLIQYYNGEERAKGNILERFSAQQFPDLHSELNLSSLELGDSALYFCASSVAGGVGSYEQYFGPGTRLTVT.

The chain employs TRBV27 and TRBJ2-7; TRBD2 aligns across 11 bases. The ends lost 8 bases at V and 6 bases at J; junction bases unmatched: 12. The germline V gene has CDR1 MNHEY and CDR2 SMNVEV (reference sequence). The CDR3 runs to 15 residues. CDR3 coding DNA: TGTGCCAGCCGGTTAGCGGGAGGGCCCTACGTCGAGCAGTACTTC. Amino acid sequence: CASRLAGGPYVEQYF.

The rearrangement links TRBV5-1 to TRBJ2-1; D may be TRBD2 (5 bases). This CDR3 is 14 amino acids long. The V gene's germline CDR1 is SGHRS and CDR2 YFSETQ. With 0 bases removed from V and 9 bases from J, the gap between germline ends came to 13 bases. CDR3 nucleotides: TGCGCCAGCAGCTTGGGAGCGGTCGGGATTGAGCAGTTCTTC. It specifies CASSLGAVGIEQFF.

The V and J genes are TRBV5-1 and TRBJ1-2, with TRBD1 identical over 7 bases. Germline loops: CDR1 SGHRS, CDR2 YFSETQ. V shed 2 bases and J 4 bases; nucleotides not matched to a gene: 8. This CDR3 spans 15 amino acids. CDR3 residues: CASSLATGSTYGYTF. CDR3 nucleotide sequence: TGCGCCAGCAGCTTAGCGACAGGGAGTACCTATGGCTACACCTTC.

J is TRBJ1-6 and V is TRBV4-1, with D possibly matching TRBD1 (5 bases). With 0 bases removed from V and 0 bases from J, the gap between germline ends came to 9 bases. Looked up from germline, CDR1 is MGHRA and CDR2 is YSYEKL. This CDR3 contains 17 residues. DNA of the CDR3: TGCGCCAGCAGCCAAGAAGGGACCAGCTCCTATAATTCACCCCTCCACTTT. Amino acid sequence: CASSQEGTSSYNSPLHF.

The V and J genes are TRBV30 and TRBJ2-7; D is possibly TRBD2 (5 bases). The CDR3 consists of 15 residues. The germline V gene encodes CDR1 GTSNPN and CDR2 SVGIG (reference sequence). The germline V and J ends were trimmed by 0 bases and 6 bases, with 18 bases remaining between them. As DNA, the CDR3 is TGTGCCTGGAGTGTACAGAGGGCTTGGCTGGTCGAGCAGTACTTC. Translation: CAWSVQRAWLVEQYF.

The genes are TRBV27 and TRBJ2-5; 10 nucleotides align to TRBD1. Trimming removed 5 bases from V and 4 bases from J; junction bases left unmatched: 7. Germline V gene lookup returns CDR1 MNHEY and CDR2 SMNVEV (reference sequence). The CDR3 spans 15 residues. The CDR3 reads CASSPGTGVLETQYF. The CDR3 coding sequence is TGTGCCAGCAGTCCGGGGACAGGGGTTTTAGAGACCCAGTACTTC.

This rearrangement joins TRBV5-1 to TRBJ1-3; a possible D gene is TRBD1 (6 bases). Germline-derived CDR1 and CDR2 are SGHRS and YFSETQ. This CDR3 is 15 amino acids long. Trimming cost V 4 bases and J 3 bases, with 14 bases left between them. For the CDR3, the DNA is TGCGCCAGCAGCGTCTCAGGGGTTGGTGGAAACACCATATATTTT. This codes for CASSVSGVGGNTIYF.

This chain joins TRBV10-2 and TRBJ2-7; the D gene is possibly TRBD2 (6 bases). The ends were cut back, 2 bases at V and 5 bases at J, with 10 bases in the middle. Germline V gene sequence: CDR1 WSHSY, CDR2 SAAADI. The CDR3 loop spans 13 amino acids. The CDR3 nucleotides read TGCGCCAGCAGTGAGCAGCGGGCCAACGAGCAGTACTTC. Amino acid sequence: CASSEQRANEQYF.

About this clone: The sample carries other DNA sequences with the same CDR3. This chain links TRBV4-1 with TRBJ1-5; unclear D gene. Germline CDR1 is MGHRA and CDR2 is YSYEKL. V lost 0 bases to trimming and J lost 3 bases, with 12 bases between them. This CDR3 has 16 residues. The CDR3 reads CASSQEGRGSNQPQHF. The CDR3 DNA reads as TGCGCCAGCAGCCAAGAAGGGCGAGGGTCCAATCAGCCCCAGCATTTT.

This clone was seen once. The chain has TRBV5-6 and TRBJ1-1, with D unresolved. The CDR3 runs 12 residues. CDR1 is SGHDT and CDR2 is YYEEEE in the germline V gene. Trimming removed 0 bases at V and 9 bases at J, with 9 bases between. CDR3 region: CASSLELGKAFF. In DNA, the CDR3 is TGTGCCAGCAGCTTGGAGTTGGGGAAAGCTTTCTTT. The full variable domain, completed using reference TRBV5-6 and TRBJ1-1, is DAGVTQSPTHLIKTRGQQVTLRCSPKSGHDTVSWYQQALGQGPQFIFQYYEEEERQRGNFPDRFSGHQFPNYSSELNVNALLLGDSALYLCASSLELGKAFFGQGTRLTVV.

The V gene is TRBV5-5, the J gene TRBJ1-6; D gene unclear. Germline assignment: CDR1 SGHKS and CDR2 YYEKEE (reference sequence). The length of the CDR3 is 15 residues. V was pared by 3 bases and J by 1 base, with 8 bases between. CDR3 residues: CASSSQGSYNSPLHF. In DNA, the CDR3 is TGTGCCAGCAGCTCACAAGGGTCCTATAATTCACCCCTCCACTTT.

This clone was counted a single time. The CDR3 spells CASSLPGTDTGELFF. For the CDR3, the DNA is TGTGCCAGCAGCTTGCCCGGGACCGACACCGGGGAGCTGTTTTTT. J is TRBJ2-2 and V is TRBV5-4; D might be TRBD1 or TRBD2, each matching 5 bases. There are 15 residues in the CDR3. The germline CDR1 and CDR2 sequences are SGHNT and YYREEE (reference sequence). Trimming cost V 1 base and J 3 bases, with 10 bases left between them.

The gene calls are TRBV2 and TRBJ1-6; 9 nucleotides match TRBD1. The junction had 9 bases not matched to a gene; V was cut back by 9 bases and J by 6 bases. This CDR3 is built from 15 residues. The germline gives CDR1 SNHLY, CDR2 FYNNEI. The CDR3 DNA is TGTGCCAGTACTAAGGGACAGGGAGCTAATTCACCCCTCCACTTT. Translation: CASTKGQGANSPLHF.

This sequence joins TRBV5-4 and TRBJ2-3; a possible D gene is TRBD2 (6 bases). Germline CDR1 and CDR2: SGHNT and YYREEE (reference sequence). This CDR3 comprises 17 residues. Trimming took 4 bases from V and 4 from J, leaving 22 bases between them. The CDR3 spells CASSVAVGRDGADTQYF. CDR3 DNA: TGTGCCAGCAGCGTAGCGGTAGGGCGGGATGGGGCAGATACGCAGTATTTT.

The rearrangement links TRBV2 to TRBJ2-5; TRBD2 matches 10 bases. The CDR3 extends over 16 amino acids. Germline loops: CDR1 SNHLY, CDR2 FYNNEI. V lost 6 bases to trimming and J lost 1 base; unmatched junction nucleotides: 8. CDR3 amino acids: CASRRRASGGQETQYF. The CDR3 DNA is TGTGCCAGCAGGCGGAGGGCTAGCGGGGGCCAAGAGACCCAGTACTTC.